One T cell receptor beta chain is described in this entry. Its binding antigen is unknown. No clone much larger than this one lies a single base away; base qualities are absent. The data are from a study of blood T cell repertoires in COVID-19 (dated by TCRdb to 2020 to 2022). For the study in its entirety: The collaborator samples originated in the United States, Italy and Spain and spanned the acute and convalescent phases of COVID-19. The prospective study material was composed of cDNA or gDNA derived from T cells, B-cell-depleted T cells, or PBMCs. Subjects who had been exposed to COVID-19, were actively infected with it, or had recovered from it provided the deeply sampled blood TCRbeta repertoires that made up the dataset. The repertoires were released in a freely available public database intended as a resource for research on the immune response to SARS-CoV-2. Samples came from the ongoing ImmuneRACE study (first 160 participants) plus 1,254 subjects from 6 global collaborators. Nearly every sample came with metadata listing a de-identified subject ID, COVID-19 status, age in years and sex. Where available, HLA class I and class II types were obtained from metadata supplied by the sample provider rather than from assay-based typing. Beyond this particular receptor, the publication reports: The amount of clinical and demographic metadata varied by source and participant and was provided uncurated.

The CDR3 has 16 amino acids, counting the end cysteine and phenylalanine. Only the CDR3 DNA stays, 48 bases, in frame from base 1. The germline V gene supplies CDR1 SGHTA and CDR2 FQGNSA. After removal of 5 bases from V and 2 bases from J, the junction retains 11 bases not matched to a gene. TCRbeta CDR3 regions were amplified from genomic DNA by means of the immunoSEQ Assay, a bias-controlled multiplex PCR. For the original study's pipeline: The number of nucleated cells in each sample was estimated by amplification of reference gene primers within the assay. To quantify the absolute abundance of each unique TCRbeta CDR3 rearrangement, sequence reads were collapsed and filtered. For each sample, productive Simpson clonality was calculated as the square root of Simpson's diversity index over productive rearrangements. This is the immuneACCESS table as TCRdb keeps it, with only in-frame sequences that have V and J called. A part of the clones is gone; compared with another copy, unresolved V genes explain less than half, and the rest is unexplained. V and J calls and clone size are copied from that table; D and trimming were computed from the DNA. The sample has 98,000 or so clones on record, about 80% of them singletons. Jointly, the top ten make up around a quarter of the sample.

The collaborating institutions used their own protocols to collect whole blood in K2EDTA tubes. Collaborator samples were shipped for TCRbeta analysis as frozen whole blood, isolated PBMCs, or DNA extracted from either sample type. This receptor was identified in a man aged 55 to 70 with acute or convalescent COVID-19. Source material: peripheral blood. The chain was built from TRBV7-2 and TRBJ1-2, with 7 bases aligning to TRBD1. The CDR3 has the sequence CASSPTTGAWNYGYTF. The sequenced DNA: TGTGCCAGCAGCCCGACAACAGGGGCCTGGAACTATGGCTACACCTTC.